Below, 18 T cell receptor beta chains from the same sample are listed, as sequenced in a study of blood T cells in healthy people across ages. PCR was performed a second time for 7 to 11 cycles using a sample-barcoded 5' primer and a J-beta primer mix. Each CDR3 protein is one row after TCRdb ran MiXCR on the 5' RACE reads. The table has roughly 730,000 distinct CDR3 sequences, 45% to 70% seen once. Specimen: blood. The receptors come from a man aged 35 to 55 in good health.

The chain employs TRBV5-1 and TRBJ2-3; 9 bases map to TRBD2. In germline, CDR1 is SGHRS, CDR2 YFSETQ. The length of the CDR3 is 16 residues. V dropped 0 bases and J dropped 4; count of bases not matched to a gene: 6. DNA for the CDR3: TGCGCCAGCAGCTTGGCCCTGGGACTAGCCGCAGATACGCAGTATTTT. Encoded protein: CASSLALGLAADTQYF.

CDR3 nucleotides: TGTGCCAGCAGGCGAGAAGGGGCGGCTAATGAAAAACTGTTTTTT. As protein: CASRREGAANEKLFF. This chain links TRBV6-6 with TRBJ1-4, with a possible D match to TRBD1 (5 bases). CDR3 size: 15 residues. V lost 6 bases, J lost 3 bases, and 14 bases lay in between. Germline V gene sequence: CDR1 MNHNY, CDR2 SVGAGI (reference sequence).

This clonotype was seen a few times. The CDR3 reads CASSLASVGSTGEQFF. DNA for the CDR3: TGTGCCAGCAGCTTAGCGTCGGTAGGAAGCACCGGTGAGCAGTTCTTC. The chain links TRBV7-8 to TRBJ2-1; D remains unclear. The ends were cut back, 0 bases at V and 9 bases at J, with 18 bases in the middle. Germline CDR1 reads SGHVS; CDR2 reads FQNEAQ. This CDR3 comprises 16 residues.

The chain carries TRBV29-1 and TRBJ1-2; TRBD1 matches 7 bases. The CDR3 has 12 amino acids. The V segment lost 5 bases and the J segment 7 bases; nucleotides outside the gene matches: 7. Germline V CDR1 and CDR2: SQVTM, ANQGSEA. The CDR3 region has the DNA TGCAGCGTTAGACGGACAGGCCCTGGCTACACCTTC. This encodes CSVRRTGPGYTF.

The chain has TRBV28 and TRBJ2-1; no firm D call. The V end was cut by 4 bases, the J end by 6 bases, with 13 bases between. Germline V gene data show CDR1 as MDHEN and CDR2 as SYDVKM. The CDR3 totals 14 residues. The CDR3 protein is CASSSPNRINEQFF. The DNA for the CDR3 is TGTGCCAGCAGTTCCCCGAATCGTATCAATGAGCAGTTCTTC.

The CDR3 sequence is CSVEEGSLAKNIQYF. The CDR3 DNA follows: TGCAGCGTTGAAGAGGGGAGCCTAGCCAAAAACATTCAGTACTTC. This sequence joins TRBV29-1 and TRBJ2-4, with D perhaps matching TRBD2 (5 bases). The ends were cut back, 0 bases at V and 0 bases at J, with 9 bases in the middle. The CDR3 loop spans 15 amino acids. Germline CDR1 SQVTM, CDR2 ANQGSEA.

The table lists this clonotype with a few counts. The chain employs TRBV20-1 and TRBJ2-7, with 14 bases lining up with TRBD2. Germline V CDR1 and CDR2: DFQATT, SNEGSKA (reference sequence). V lost 3 bases to trimming and J lost 11 bases; unmatched junction nucleotides: 6. CDR3 length: 13 residues. The CDR3 coding sequence is TGCAGTGCTAGGGGACTAGCGGGAGCTCCGGAGTACTTC. The encoded protein is CSARGLAGAPEYF.

This chain connects TRBV12-3 or TRBV12-4 to TRBJ1-6; no firm D call. The CDR3 has 13 residues. The V end lost 3 bases, the J end lost 7 bases, and 7 bases lay between the germline ends. The CDR3 DNA follows: TGTGCCAGCAGTTTTAAGACAAATTCACCCCTCCACTTT. The encoded protein is CASSFKTNSPLHF.

The chain couples TRBV28 to TRBJ2-7; TRBD2 might be the D (5 bases). The length of the CDR3 is 13 residues. The germline V gene has CDR1 MDHEN and CDR2 SYDVKM. Between the trimmed V and J ends, which lost 10 bases and 0 bases, there was a span of 13 bases. DNA of the CDR3: TGTGCCATTTCCTCAGACTACTCCTACGAGCAGTACTTC. It codes for CAISSDYSYEQYF. The complete variable domain, with remaining parts taken from reference TRBV28 and TRBJ2-7, reads DVKVTQSSRYLVKRTGEKVFLECVQDMDHENMFWYRQDPGLGLRLIYFSYDVKMKEKGDIPEGYSVSREKKERFSLILESASTNQTSMYLCAISSDYSYEQYFGPGTRLTVT.

Only a few counts were recorded for this clonotype. J is TRBJ1-2 and V is TRBV20-1; D is possibly TRBD1 (5 bases). Germline assignment: CDR1 DFQATT and CDR2 SNEGSKA (reference sequence). V was clipped by 1 base and J by 4 bases, with 22 bases between them. The CDR3 totals 17 residues. CDR3 amino acids: CSARGLRTNREPYGYTF. CDR3 sequence (DNA): TGCAGTGCTAGAGGTTTAAGGACAAACCGAGAGCCCTATGGCTACACCTTC.

With respect to this clonotype: The junction differs from germline at one of its ends, possibly a read error. V and J are TRBV6-6 and TRBJ2-3; 10 positions agree with TRBD2. The V gene's germline CDR1 is MNHNY and CDR2 SVGAGI (reference sequence). CDR3 length: 17 amino acids. The CDR3 DNA sequence: TGTGCCAGCAGTACAGCGGGTAGCGGGGGGTTCACAGGTACGCAGTATTTT. Translated, it gives CASSTAGSGGFTGTQYF.

V usage is TRBV4-3 and J usage is TRBJ2-3; D gene unclear. The CDR3 extends over 14 amino acids. V was cut by 5 bases and J by 2 bases, with 11 bases left in between. Germline assignment: CDR1 LGHNA and CDR2 YSLEER. The CDR3: CASSVGPNTDTQYF. DNA for the CDR3: TGCGCCAGCAGCGTGGGCCCCAACACAGATACGCAGTATTTT.

The V call is TRBV24-1, the J call TRBJ2-3; possibly TRBD2 for D (5 bases). Trimming took off 1 base at V and 2 bases at J, with 9 bases between the two ends. CDR1 KGHDR and CDR2 SFDVKD come from the germline V gene. The CDR3 extends over 15 amino acids. This CDR3 reads CATSDLGGLTDTQYF. Written as DNA, the CDR3 is TGTGCCACCAGTGATTTAGGCGGGCTCACAGATACGCAGTATTTT.

This clonotype was detected once. The rearrangement joins TRBV6-2 or TRBV6-3 to TRBJ1-5; TRBD1 matches 8 bases. V lost 5 bases to trimming and J lost 4 bases; unmatched junction nucleotides: 7. The CDR3 consists of 15 residues. Germline loops: CDR1 MNHEY, CDR2 SVGEGT. CDR3 coding DNA: TGTGCCAGCAGTACACCACAGGGGGGAAATCAGCCCCAGCATTTT. Amino acids: CASSTPQGGNQPQHF.

The chain carries TRBV7-9 and TRBJ2-6; no clear D. The CDR3 extends over 17 amino acids. V dropped 0 bases and J dropped 2 bases, with 11 bases sitting between them. From germline, CDR1 is SEHNR and CDR2 FQNEAQ (reference sequence). In DNA form, the CDR3 reads TGTGCCAGCAGCTTAGCGAACCCGACCGCTGGGGCCAACGTCCTGACTTTC. Its protein product is CASSLANPTAGANVLTF.

The chain employs TRBV6-6 and TRBJ2-1; D remains unclear. V lost 6 bases and J 3 bases, leaving 9 bases between the germline ends. There are 13 residues in the CDR3. The germline V gene encodes CDR1 MNHNY and CDR2 SVGAGI (reference sequence). CDR3: CASRGIGYNEQFF. The CDR3 DNA sequence: TGTGCCAGCAGAGGTATAGGCTACAATGAGCAGTTCTTC.

This chain connects TRBV28 to TRBJ1-2; the D is unclear. CDR1 and CDR2 (germline): MDHEN, SYDVKM. The CDR3 runs 13 residues. Trimming cost V 3 bases and J 7 bases, with 12 bases left between them. The chain's CDR3 is CASSFTARGGYTF. The CDR3 bases are TGTGCCAGCAGTTTTACAGCTCGGGGTGGCTACACCTTC.

This clonotype was picked up a small number of times. The chain has TRBV7-8 and TRBJ2-4, with D unresolved. V lost 1 base and J 7 bases, leaving 17 bases between the germline ends. Germline values: CDR1 SGHVS, CDR2 FQNEAQ. The CDR3 totals 16 residues. As DNA, the CDR3 is TGTGCCAGCAGCTTAGAAAGTGGGGTGGGTCGGAACATTCAGTACTTC. Its protein is CASSLESGVGRNIQYF.